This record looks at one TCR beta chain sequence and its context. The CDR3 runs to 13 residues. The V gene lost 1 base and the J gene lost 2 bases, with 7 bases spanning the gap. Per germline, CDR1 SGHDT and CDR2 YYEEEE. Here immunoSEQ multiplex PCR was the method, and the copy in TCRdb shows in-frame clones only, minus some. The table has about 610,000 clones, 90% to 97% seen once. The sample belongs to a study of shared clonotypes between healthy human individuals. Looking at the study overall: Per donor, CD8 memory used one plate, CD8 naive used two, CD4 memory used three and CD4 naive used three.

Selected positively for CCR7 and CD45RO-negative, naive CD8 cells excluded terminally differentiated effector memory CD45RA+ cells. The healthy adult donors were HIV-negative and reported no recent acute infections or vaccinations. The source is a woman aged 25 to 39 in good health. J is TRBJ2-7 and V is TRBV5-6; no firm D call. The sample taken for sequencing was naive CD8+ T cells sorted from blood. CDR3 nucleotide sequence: TGTGCCAGCAGCTTGTTCAGTACCTACGAGCAGTACTTC. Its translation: CASSLFSTYEQYF.